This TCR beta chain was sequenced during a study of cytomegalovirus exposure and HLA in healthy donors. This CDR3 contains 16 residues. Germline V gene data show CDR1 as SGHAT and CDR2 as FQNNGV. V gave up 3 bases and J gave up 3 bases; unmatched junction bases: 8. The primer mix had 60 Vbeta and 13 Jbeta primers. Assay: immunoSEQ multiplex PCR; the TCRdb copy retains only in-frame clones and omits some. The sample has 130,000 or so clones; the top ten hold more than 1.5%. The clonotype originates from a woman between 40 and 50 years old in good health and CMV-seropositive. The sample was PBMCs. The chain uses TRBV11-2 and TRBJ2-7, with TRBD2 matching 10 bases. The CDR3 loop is CASSLNSAGGFYEQYF. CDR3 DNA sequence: TGTGCCAGCAGCTTGAATTCAGCGGGAGGGTTCTACGAGCAGTACTTC.